These 29 T cell receptor beta chains originate from one sample sequenced in a study of regulatory T cells in long-lasting Graves disease. CDR3 regions were amplified by Arm-PCR using iRepertoire HTBI primers to build TCR beta libraries. TCRdb passed the multiplex PCR reads through MiXCR, listing each CDR3 protein once. The profile covers approximately 230,000 distinct CDR3 sequences, with around 17% appearing a single time and about 20% taken by the ten largest. Time point reported: newly diagnosed GD, antithyroid drugs for less than 3 months. RNA isolated from PBMCs was used to make the TCR library. The sequenced sample was peripheral blood mononuclear cells (PBMCs), obtained at new diagnosis, from a patient treated with antithyroid drugs. The origin of the receptors is a female donor with Graves disease.

J is TRBJ1-4 and V is TRBV18; 8 nucleotides align to TRBD1. The CDR3 sequence is 16 residues long. CDR1 is KGHSH and CDR2 is LQKENI in the germline V gene. V shed 0 bases, J shed 6 bases, and the junction held 6 bases outside the gene matches. CDR3 region: CASSPPKGTGDEKLFF. The DNA of the CDR3 is TGTGCCAGCTCACCACCGAAGGGGACAGGTGATGAAAAACTGTTTTTT.

This clonotype was counted only a few times. This chain links TRBV4-1 with TRBJ1-3; TRBD1 aligns across 10 bases. There are 17 residues in the CDR3. After removal of 4 bases from V and 5 bases from J, the junction contained 11 bases not matched to a gene. Germline V gene sequence: CDR1 MGHRA, CDR2 YSYEKL. This CDR3 is CASSPGGGQGFRNTIYF. The CDR3 DNA reads TGCGCCAGCAGCCCAGGAGGGGGACAGGGGTTCAGAAACACCATATATTTT.

In regard to this clonotype: A read error may explain this, as a much larger clone is one base away. For the CDR3, the DNA is TGTGCCAGCAGGACAGGGGGCTACGAGCAGTACTTC. Its protein product is CASRTGGYEQYF. The genes are TRBV12-3 or TRBV12-4 and TRBJ2-7, with TRBD1 identical over 9 bases. The CDR3 is 12 residues long. V lost 6 bases, J lost 3 bases, and 0 bases stayed unmatched.

This clonotype came up many times. The V and J genes are TRBV3-1 and TRBJ2-7, with D possibly being TRBD2 (5 bases). The CDR3 spans 17 residues. Between the trimmed V and J ends, which lost 4 bases and 0 bases, there was a span of 19 bases. Per germline, CDR1 LGHDT and CDR2 YNNKEL (reference sequence). DNA of the CDR3: TGTGCCAGCAGCCCAACAACGGGATTAGGGCACTCCTACGAGCAGTACTTC. Residues: CASSPTTGLGHSYEQYF.

This clonotype was detected many times. The V gene is TRBV2, the J gene TRBJ1-5; D is unclear. Germline V gene data show CDR1 as SNHLY and CDR2 as FYNNEI. With 4 bases removed from V and 4 bases from J, the gap between germline ends came to 14 bases. This CDR3 is 15 amino acids long. Written as DNA, the CDR3 is TGTGCCAGCAGTGTTACACCCTGGCAAAATCAGCCCCAGCATTTT. It translates to CASSVTPWQNQPQHF.

At least ten counts were recorded for this clonotype. The V gene is TRBV2, the J gene TRBJ1-3, with unresolved D. Deletions cut 6 bases from V and 3 bases from J, with 12 bases between. The length of the CDR3 is 14 residues. The germline V gene has CDR1 SNHLY and CDR2 FYNNEI. As DNA, the CDR3 is TGTGCCAGCAGCCCCGACCGGGTTGGAAACACCATATATTTT. Its translation: CASSPDRVGNTIYF.

This chain joins TRBV3-1 and TRBJ2-7; D may correspond to TRBD1 or TRBD2 (5 bases each). This CDR3 is 13 amino acids long. Trimming left V 3 bases short and J 3 bases short, with 9 bases between. Germline CDR1 LGHDT, CDR2 YNNKEL (reference sequence). The CDR3 here is CASSQGPSYEQYF. CDR3 sequence (DNA): TGTGCCAGCAGCCAGGGACCTAGCTACGAGCAGTACTTC.

This clonotype was detected ten times or more. J is TRBJ2-5 and V is TRBV7-9; D possibly corresponds to TRBD2 (5 bases). The CDR3 loop spans 13 amino acids. The V and J ends lost 5 bases and 2 bases respectively, with 9 bases between them. Germline values: CDR1 SEHNR, CDR2 FQNEAQ (reference sequence). CDR3 in DNA: TGTGCCAGCAGCGGCCGGGAACAAGAGACCCAGTACTTC. Translation gives CASSGREQETQYF. Full variable domain (missing parts from reference TRBV7-9 and TRBJ2-5): DTGVSQNPRHKITKRGQNVTFRCDPISEHNRLYWYRQTLGQGPEFLTYFQNEAQLEKSRLLSDRFSAERPKGSFSTLEIQRTEQGDSAMYLCASSGREQETQYFGPGTRLLVL.

A word on this clonotype: A read error is the likely source, as a far larger clone sits one nucleotide away. This sequence joins TRBV12-3 or TRBV12-4 and TRBJ2-5; 10 bases are shared with TRBD1. With 6 bases clipped from V and 6 bases from J, the junction kept 4 bases outside the gene matches. The CDR3 extends over 13 amino acids. As DNA, the CDR3 is TGTGCCAGCAGCCGGGACAGGGGACAGACCCAGTACTTC. Translating it yields CASSRDRGQTQYF.

Points on this clonotype: Since a much larger clone is just one base distant, this may be a read error. The conserved closing phenylalanine or tryptophan is absent in this CDR3, likely reflecting a read error. Here the CDR3 reads CASHWDSNQPQHL. CDR3 DNA sequence: TGTGCCAGCCACTGGGACAGCAATCAGCCCCAGCATCTT. The V and J genes are TRBV6-2 or TRBV6-3 and TRBJ1-5, with a weak D call TRBD1 (5 bases). CDR3 length equals 13 residues. Germline CDR1 reads MNHEY; CDR2 reads SVGEGT. The V end lost 8 bases, the J end lost 1 base, and 9 bases lay between the germline ends.

This clonotype was seen repeatedly, ten times or more. Here the CDR3 DNA reads TGTGCCAGCAGTTACTACGACGCCGGGGAGCTGTTTTTT. Translation: CASSYYDAGELFF. The rearrangement joins TRBV6-5 to TRBJ2-2; no definite D call. CDR1 is MNHEY and CDR2 is SVGAGI in the germline V gene. Trimming took 1 base from V and 6 from J, leaving 6 bases between them. The CDR3 extends over 13 amino acids.

The chain uses TRBV2 and TRBJ2-3; 9 nucleotides line up with TRBD1. Germline CDR1 reads SNHLY; CDR2 reads FYNNEI. The CDR3 has 15 residues. Trimming took 5 bases from V and 3 from J; bases not matched to a gene: 6. CDR3 bases: TGTGCCAGCAGTACAGGGACAGGGAAAACAGATACGCAGTATTTT. It is translated as CASSTGTGKTDTQYF.

Regarding this clonotype: With a far larger clone one base away, a read error is the likely cause. V usage is TRBV2 and J usage is TRBJ1-5; no clear D gene. CDR1 SNHLY and CDR2 FYNNEI come from the germline V gene. CDR3 length equals 13 residues. Trimming took 3 bases from V and 7 from J, leaving 10 bases between them. CDR3 amino acids: CASSDDDHQPQHF. The CDR3, as DNA: TGTGCCAGCAGTGATGACGACCACCAGCCCCAGCATTTT.

This clonotype was counted ten times or more. The V call is TRBV2, the J call TRBJ1-2; 8 nucleotides line up with TRBD1. Germline values: CDR1 SNHLY, CDR2 FYNNEI. Trimming took 2 bases from V and 8 from J; bases not matched to a gene: 7. The CDR3 is made up of 14 amino acids. This CDR3 reads CASSEPDRGWGYTF. CDR3 sequence (DNA): TGTGCCAGCAGTGAACCTGACAGGGGCTGGGGCTACACCTTC.

In this sample, this clonotype turned up many times. The chain employs TRBV27 and TRBJ1-5; no clear D. The length of the CDR3 is 12 residues. Trimming took off 5 bases at V and 4 bases at J, with 6 bases between the two ends. Germline V gene sequence: CDR1 MNHEY, CDR2 SMNVEV (reference sequence). DNA for the CDR3: TGTGCCAGCAGTGGTAGGAATCAGCCCCAGCATTTT. Translated: CASSGRNQPQHF.

This clonotype was detected once. This rearrangement joins TRBV6-2 or TRBV6-3 to TRBJ2-5; 12 bases are shared with TRBD1. Germline V gene data show CDR1 as MNHEY and CDR2 as SVGEGT. V lost 6 bases and J lost 5; bases outside the gene matches: 10. The CDR3 consists of 16 residues. CDR3 amino acids: CASSPGGQGAGETQYF. Written as DNA, the CDR3 is TGTGCCAGCAGCCCAGGGGGACAGGGGGCAGGGGAGACCCAGTACTTC.

As for this clonotype: This is likely an artifact of a read error, given a far larger clone one base away. The genes are TRBV2 and TRBJ2-5, with TRBD2 matching over 11 bases. This CDR3 spans 14 amino acids. CDR1 and CDR2 (germline): SNHLY, FYNNEI. Written as DNA, the CDR3 is TGTGCCGGCAGCTCCGGACTAGCGGGAGAGACCCAGTACTTC. Translated, it gives CAGSSGLAGETQYF.

V and J are TRBV20-1 and TRBJ1-1, with a tentative D call TRBD1 (5 bases). The V end lost 6 bases, the J end lost 0 bases, and 11 bases lay between the germline ends. This CDR3 spans 13 amino acids. Germline CDR1 DFQATT, CDR2 SNEGSKA (reference sequence). The CDR3 protein is CSATRELNTEAFF. In nucleotides, the CDR3 is TGCAGTGCGACCAGGGAGCTGAACACTGAAGCTTTCTTT.

This clonotype occurred many times. The gene calls are TRBV12-5 and TRBJ2-1; 7 bases fit TRBD2. This CDR3 has 13 residues. Germline assignment: CDR1 LGHNT and CDR2 FRNRAP. V lost 5 bases to trimming and J lost 9 bases; unmatched junction nucleotides: 7. As DNA, the CDR3 is TGTGCTAGTGGTGCCAGCGGGATGCTTGAGCAGTTCTTC. As protein: CASGASGMLEQFF.

This clonotype has at least ten counts. The chain uses TRBV5-1 and TRBJ2-1; 10 bases align to TRBD2. CDR1 and CDR2 (germline): SGHRS, YFSETQ. The junction had 5 bases not matched to a gene; V was cut back by 1 base and J by 7 bases. This CDR3 region has 15 residues. This CDR3 is CASSLLAGAGNEQFF. The CDR3 nucleotides read TGCGCCAGCAGCTTGCTAGCGGGAGCGGGAAATGAGCAGTTCTTC.

This rearrangement joins TRBV7-9 to TRBJ2-4; possible D gene TRBD1, 5 bases. The DNA end lines up better with TRBJ1-2; the J call may be wrong. The CDR3 runs 13 residues. Germline-derived CDR1 and CDR2 are SEHNR and FQNEAQ (reference sequence). CDR3 protein: CASSFGAAYGYTF. The CDR3 DNA is TGTGCCAGCAGCTTCGGGGCTGCCTATGGCTACACCTTC.

This clonotype was recorded many times. The rearrangement links TRBV18 to TRBJ1-2, with D possibly matching TRBD1 (6 bases). The CDR3 is made up of 16 amino acids. Deletions cut 6 bases from V and 8 bases from J, with 25 bases between. Per the germline V gene, CDR1 is KGHSH and CDR2 is LQKENI. The DNA of the CDR3 is TGTGCCAGCTCCGACTTACAGGGACGGACCTTTGGAGGCTACACCTTC. It is translated as CASSDLQGRTFGGYTF.

V is TRBV14 and J is TRBJ1-2; D is undetermined. Germline V gene lookup returns CDR1 SGHDN and CDR2 FVKESK. V shed 0 bases and J shed 7 bases, with 12 bases lying between them. The CDR3 consists of 14 residues. The chain's CDR3 is CASSQDHLWSGYTF. In DNA, the CDR3 is TGTGCCAGCAGCCAAGATCACCTCTGGAGTGGCTACACCTTC.

This clonotype came up many times. The chain combines TRBV12-3 or TRBV12-4 with TRBJ2-1; 11 bases are a match to TRBD2. The CDR3 consists of 15 residues. Trimming at V came to 6 bases and at J to 4 bases, leaving 5 bases not matched to a gene. CDR3 residues: CASRVAGGGYNEQFF. The DNA for the CDR3 is TGTGCCAGCAGGGTAGCGGGAGGGGGTTACAATGAGCAGTTCTTC.

This clonotype was seen at least ten times. The V gene is TRBV7-2, the J gene TRBJ2-5; no clear D. Trimming took off 4 bases at V and 3 bases at J, with 9 bases between the two ends. CDR3 length equals 13 residues. In germline, CDR1 is SGHTA, CDR2 FQGNSA. This chain's CDR3 is CASSSGRKETQYF. CDR3 bases: TGTGCCAGCAGCTCTGGACGGAAAGAGACCCAGTACTTC.

The J gene is TRBJ2-2, the V gene TRBV30; D gene ambiguous. Germline V gives CDR1 GTSNPN, CDR2 SVGIG (reference sequence). The V and J ends lost 1 base and 1 base respectively, with 4 bases between them. The CDR3 consists of 13 residues. DNA of the CDR3: TGTGCCTGGAGTGGCGGGAACACCGGGGAGCTGTTTTTT. Translating it yields CAWSGGNTGELFF.

The chain employs TRBV28 and TRBJ2-5; 11 bases align to TRBD1. V lost 8 bases, J lost 5 bases, and 7 bases stayed unmatched. Germline values: CDR1 MDHEN, CDR2 SYDVKM. This CDR3 spans 14 amino acids. The DNA for the CDR3 is TGTGCCAGCTACGGACAGGGGGCAGGGGAGACCCAGTACTTC. This translates into CASYGQGAGETQYF. The full variable domain, in which reference TRBV28 and TRBJ2-5 provide the parts outside the CDR3, is DVKVTQSSRYLVKRTGEKVFLECVQDMDHENMFWYRQDPGLGLRLIYFSYDVKMKEKGDIPEGYSVSREKKERFSLILESASTNQTSMYLCASYGQGAGETQYFGPGTRLLVL.

The chain is built from TRBV2 and TRBJ2-1; D is possibly TRBD1 (5 bases). V was clipped by 7 bases and J by 8 bases, with 18 bases between them. Germline values: CDR1 SNHLY, CDR2 FYNNEI. The CDR3 extends over 14 amino acids. The CDR3 nucleotides read TGTGCCAGCACCCAGGGTGGCTTCCTCGATGAGCAGTTCTTC. Translated, it gives CASTQGGFLDEQFF.

In its sample, this clonotype was seen many times. The V and J genes are TRBV5-4 and TRBJ2-7, with 10 bases identical to TRBD2. There are 14 residues in the CDR3. CDR1 is SGHNT and CDR2 is YYREEE in the germline V gene (reference sequence). Unmatched junction bases numbered 4, after V lost 2 bases and J lost 5 bases. Here the CDR3 DNA reads TGTGCCAGCAGCTTAGCAGCGGGAGGGGACGAGCAGTACTTC. Amino acid sequence: CASSLAAGGDEQYF.